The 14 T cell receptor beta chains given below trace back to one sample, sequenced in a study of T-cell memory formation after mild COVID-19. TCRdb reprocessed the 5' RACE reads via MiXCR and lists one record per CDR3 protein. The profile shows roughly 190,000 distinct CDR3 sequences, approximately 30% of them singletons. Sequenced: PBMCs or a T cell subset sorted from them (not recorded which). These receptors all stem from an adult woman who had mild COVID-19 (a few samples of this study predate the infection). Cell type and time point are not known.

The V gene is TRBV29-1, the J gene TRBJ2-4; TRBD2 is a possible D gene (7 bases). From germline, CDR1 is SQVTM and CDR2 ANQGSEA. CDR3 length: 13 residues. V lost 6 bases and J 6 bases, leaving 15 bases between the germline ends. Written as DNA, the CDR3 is TGCAGCGTCTCTATGGGAGGGGGAAACATTCAGTACTTC. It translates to CSVSMGGGNIQYF.

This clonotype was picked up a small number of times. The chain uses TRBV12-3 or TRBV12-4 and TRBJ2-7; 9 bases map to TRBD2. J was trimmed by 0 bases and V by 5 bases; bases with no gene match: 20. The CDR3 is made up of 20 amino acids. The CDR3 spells CASSERALTGLALSSYEQYF. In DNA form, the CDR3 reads TGTGCCAGCAGTGAGCGGGCTTTGACCGGACTAGCGCTAAGCTCCTACGAGCAGTACTTC.

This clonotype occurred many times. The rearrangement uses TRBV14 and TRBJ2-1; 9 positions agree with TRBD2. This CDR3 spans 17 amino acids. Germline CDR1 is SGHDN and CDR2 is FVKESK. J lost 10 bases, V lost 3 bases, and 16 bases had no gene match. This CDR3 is CASSHRPLAGLPREQFF. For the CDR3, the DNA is TGTGCCAGCAGCCACCGCCCTCTAGCGGGGCTCCCAAGAGAGCAGTTCTTC. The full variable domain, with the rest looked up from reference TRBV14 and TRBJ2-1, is EAGVTQFPSHSVIEKGQTVTLRCDPISGHDNLYWYRRVMGKEIKFLLHFVKESKQDESGMPNNRFLAERTGGTYSTLKVQPAELEDSGVYFCASSHRPLAGLPREQFFGPGTRLTVL.

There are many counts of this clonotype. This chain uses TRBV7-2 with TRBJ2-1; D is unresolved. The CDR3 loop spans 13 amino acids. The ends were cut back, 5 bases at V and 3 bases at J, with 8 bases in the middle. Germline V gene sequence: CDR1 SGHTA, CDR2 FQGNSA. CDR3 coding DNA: TGTGCCAGCAGCCCGCAATACTACAATGAGCAGTTCTTC. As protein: CASSPQYYNEQFF.

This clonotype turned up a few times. This chain's CDR3 is CASSPGTGGNNYGYTF. CDR3 nucleotide sequence: TGTGCCAGCAGTCCGGGGACAGGCGGCAATAACTATGGCTACACCTTC. This chain uses TRBV6-6 with TRBJ1-2, with TRBD1 matching 8 bases. The CDR3 is made up of 16 amino acids. The V segment lost 5 bases and the J segment 1 base; nucleotides outside the gene matches: 9. From germline, CDR1 is MNHNY and CDR2 SVGAGI (reference sequence).

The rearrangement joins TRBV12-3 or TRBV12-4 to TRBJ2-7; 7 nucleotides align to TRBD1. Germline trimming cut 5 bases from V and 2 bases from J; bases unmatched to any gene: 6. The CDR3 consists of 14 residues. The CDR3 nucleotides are TGTGCCAGCAGTATGGACAGGATTACCTACGAGCAGTACTTC. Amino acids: CASSMDRITYEQYF.

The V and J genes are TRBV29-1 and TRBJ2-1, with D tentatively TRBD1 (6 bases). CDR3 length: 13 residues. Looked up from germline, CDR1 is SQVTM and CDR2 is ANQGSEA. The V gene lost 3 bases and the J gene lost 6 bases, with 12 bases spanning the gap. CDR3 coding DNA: TGCAGCGTTGAGGGGGCAGGGTCCAATGAGCAGTTCTTC. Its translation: CSVEGAGSNEQFF.

DNA for the CDR3: TGTGCCAGCAGCTTGGAGGTTAGGGACAGGCAGTTCTTC. It codes for CASSLEVRDRQFF. The chain carries TRBV5-5 and TRBJ2-1; 7 positions agree with TRBD1. Germline V lookup: CDR1 SGHKS, CDR2 YYEKEE (reference sequence). V was pared by 0 bases and J by 12 bases, with 6 bases of the junction left unmatched. The CDR3 spans 13 residues. Based on the CDR3 plus reference TRBV5-5 and TRBJ2-1, the full variable domain is DAGVTQSPTHLIKTRGQQVTLRCSPISGHKSVSWYQQVLGQGPQFIFQYYEKEERGRGNFPDRFSARQFPNYSSELNVNALLLGDSALYLCASSLEVRDRQFFGPGTRLTVL.

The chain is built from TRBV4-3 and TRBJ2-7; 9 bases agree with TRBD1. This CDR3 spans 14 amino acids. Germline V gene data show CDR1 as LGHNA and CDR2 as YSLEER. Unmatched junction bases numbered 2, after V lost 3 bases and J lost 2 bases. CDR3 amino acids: CASSHRTGAYEQYF. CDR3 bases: TGCGCCAGCAGCCATCGGACAGGGGCCTACGAGCAGTACTTC.

The CDR3: CASSWKGASNQPQHF. In DNA, the CDR3 is TGTGCCAGCTCCTGGAAGGGGGCGAGCAATCAGCCCCAGCATTTT. This rearrangement joins TRBV6-2 or TRBV6-3 to TRBJ1-5; 7 nucleotides line up with TRBD1. V shed 8 bases, J shed 1 base, and the junction held 8 bases outside the gene matches. Germline values: CDR1 MNHEY, CDR2 SVGEGT. CDR3 length equals 15 residues.

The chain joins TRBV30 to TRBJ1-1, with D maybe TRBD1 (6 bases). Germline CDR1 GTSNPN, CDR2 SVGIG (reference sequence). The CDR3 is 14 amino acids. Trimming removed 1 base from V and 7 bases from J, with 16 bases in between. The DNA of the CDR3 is TGTGCCTGGAGTGCCGGACAGAACCTATATGAAGCTTTCTTT. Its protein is CAWSAGQNLYEAFF.

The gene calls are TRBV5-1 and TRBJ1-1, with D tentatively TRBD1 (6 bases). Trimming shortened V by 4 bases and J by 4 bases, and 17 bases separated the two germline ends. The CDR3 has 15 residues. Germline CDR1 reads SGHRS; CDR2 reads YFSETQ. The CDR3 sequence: CASSRDGGLSTEAFF. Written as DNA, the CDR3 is TGCGCCAGCAGCCGAGACGGGGGGCTGAGCACTGAAGCTTTCTTT.

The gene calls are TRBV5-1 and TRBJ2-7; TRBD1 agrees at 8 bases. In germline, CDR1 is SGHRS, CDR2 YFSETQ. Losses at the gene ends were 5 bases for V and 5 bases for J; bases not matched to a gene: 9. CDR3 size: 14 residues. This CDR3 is CASRRATGDHEQYF. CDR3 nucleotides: TGCGCCAGCAGGCGGGCGACAGGGGACCACGAGCAGTACTTC.

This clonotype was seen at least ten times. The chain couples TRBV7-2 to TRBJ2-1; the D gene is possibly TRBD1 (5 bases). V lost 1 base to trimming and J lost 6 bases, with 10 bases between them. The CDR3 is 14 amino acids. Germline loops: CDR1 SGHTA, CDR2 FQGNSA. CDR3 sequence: CASSLVGPGNEQFF. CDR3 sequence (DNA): TGTGCCAGCAGCTTAGTGGGGCCGGGCAATGAGCAGTTCTTC.